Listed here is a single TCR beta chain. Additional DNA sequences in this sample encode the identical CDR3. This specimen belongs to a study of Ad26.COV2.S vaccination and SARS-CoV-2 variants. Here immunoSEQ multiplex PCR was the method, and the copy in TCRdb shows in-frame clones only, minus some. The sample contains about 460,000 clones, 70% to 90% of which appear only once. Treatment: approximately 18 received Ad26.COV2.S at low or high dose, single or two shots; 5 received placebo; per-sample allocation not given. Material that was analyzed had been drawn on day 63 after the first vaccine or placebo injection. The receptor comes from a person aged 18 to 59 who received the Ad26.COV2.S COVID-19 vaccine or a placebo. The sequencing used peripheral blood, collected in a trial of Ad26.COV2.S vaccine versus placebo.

The CDR3 loop is CASSQDTEAFF. CDR3 coding DNA: TGCGCCAGCAGCCAAGACACTGAAGCTTTCTTT. The V gene is TRBV4-1, the J gene TRBJ1-1; the D is unclear. The CDR3 is 11 amino acids. The V end was cut by 0 bases, the J end by 4 bases, with 0 bases between. Germline V CDR1 and CDR2: MGHRA, YSYEKL.